Described below is a single T cell receptor beta chain sequence and its context. Its antigen is currently not known. Qualities for individual bases were not recorded, and no much larger clone is one base off. The immunoSEQ Assay was used to sequence TCRbeta CDR3 regions. After extraction, genomic DNA underwent amplification by bias-controlled multiplex PCR, followed by high-throughput sequencing. As for the authors' bioinformatics: To quantify the absolute abundance of each unique TCRbeta CDR3 region, sequences were collapsed and filtered. T cell fraction was estimated by normalizing TCRbeta template counts to usable DNA, with usable DNA measured through amplification of reference genes found in all nucleated cells. Repertoire TCRs were annotated as SARS-CoV-2-specific when V gene, CDR3 amino acid sequence and J gene were exactly matched to a known reactive TCR set. The reference SARS-CoV-2 TCR set was derived from MIRA and filtered for enrichment in COVID-19-positive ImmuneCODE repertoires, a step that removed public or cross-reactive TCRs. Drawing on the MIRA antigens, annotated TCRs were analysed further at the level of specific ORF or position within ORF. Breadth was defined as the number of annotated unique rearrangements divided by the total number of unique productive rearrangements, and depth was defined as the summed frequency of the annotated unique rearrangements. TCR breadth was compared between groups using two-sided Wilcoxon rank-sum tests. The source is immuneACCESS, and TCRdb retained only in-frame sequences with V and J called. Part of the clones is not carried over; for the studies checked, unresolved V genes explain less than half of this, and the remainder is unexplained. That table gives V, J and clone size, and the DNA gave D and trimming. This sample comprises a few hundred thousand clones, roughly 90% of them detected only once. Of the sample, roughly 4% is held by the ten largest clones.

This record belongs to a study of Ad26.COV2.S vaccination and SARS-CoV-2 variants (dated by TCRdb to the early 2020s). In the study overall: Vaccine-arm donors came from COV1001, a multicentre, randomized, double-blind, placebo-controlled phase I-IIa trial of Ad26.COV2.S in healthy adults. A total of approximately 32 samples were included in the TCR-sequenced set, comprising approximately 20 Ad26.COV2.S vaccine recipients, 5 placebo recipients and 8 SARS-CoV-2 convalescent individuals. Ad26.COV2.S was given intramuscularly at 5x10^10 or 1x10^11 viral particles, as a single shot or as two shots 56 days apart. TCRbeta repertoire sequencing was used to assess the specificity and breadth of SARS-CoV-2-reactive T cell receptors after Ad26.COV2.S vaccination. Trial participants were randomized into five groups of five, in which low-dose or high-dose Ad26.COV2.S was given once or twice, or placebo was given on both occasions. Investigators did not know the trial group allocation while performing experiments and assessing outcomes. Study-wide findings and limitations: Vaccine and placebo recipients had similar non-spike TCR breadth, a finding consistent with the vaccine containing only spike. Substantial breadth of spike-specific CD8+ and CD4+ T cell responses was reported after vaccination. The study lacked the statistical power to compare responses across vaccine doses or regimens. Compared with placebo recipients, Ad26.COV2.S recipients showed higher spike-specific TCR breadth (P = 0.0014). The authors noted that total T cell responses may have been underestimated by the TCR breadth and depth analyses.

This specimen's treatment or condition label, interpreted: approximately 18 received Ad26.COV2.S at low or high dose, single or two shots; about 5 received placebo; per-sample allocation not given. Repertoires of vaccine and placebo recipients were sequenced from samples taken on day 63 after the first injection. Cohort 1b enrolled about 25 adults aged 18-55 years at a single site in Boston, USA, between 29 July and 7 August 2020. Ad26.COV2.S was a replication-incompetent adenovirus type 26 vector that expressed a prefusion-stabilized SARS-CoV-2 spike protein derived from the original Wuhan strain. The cysteine opens and the phenylalanine closes a CDR3 of 13 amino acids. The only DNA kept is the CDR3, 39 bases in frame from the first base. For CDR1 and CDR2, the germline V gene lists MNHEY and SVGEGT. V lost 3 bases and J lost 4 bases; the stretch between them is 9 bases long.

This receptor chain uses TRBV6-2 or TRBV6-3 and TRBJ1-1, with the D gene not clear enough to name. The sample in question was peripheral blood, obtained in a trial of Ad26.COV2.S vaccine versus placebo. This receptor was taken from a person aged 18 to 65 who received the Ad26.COV2.S COVID-19 vaccine or a placebo. In nucleotide form, the sequence is TGTGCCAGCAGTTATAACGGTCGCACTGAAGCTTTCTTT. The resulting protein is CASSYNGRTEAFF.